One sample yielded the 30 T cell receptor beta chains listed below, sequenced in a study of cytomegalovirus exposure and HLA in healthy donors. Measured with immunoSEQ multiplex PCR; TCRdb has only the in-frame clones, and not every one. Among about 86,000 clones listed, around 94% were seen once. The sequencing input was PBMCs. Receptor source: a man aged 18 to 30 in good health and CMV-seronegative.

The chain has TRBV19 and TRBJ1-2; D perhaps matches TRBD1 (6 bases). Trimming left V 6 bases short and J 4 bases short, with 18 bases between. CDR1 and CDR2 from the germline V gene are LNHDA and SQIVND (reference sequence). This CDR3 has 15 residues. CDR3: CASSEQGGSRYGYTF. The CDR3 bases are TGTGCCAGTAGCGAACAGGGAGGGAGTCGCTATGGCTACACCTTC.

This chain links TRBV18 with TRBJ2-5, with TRBD2 identical over 8 bases. Germline CDR1 KGHSH, CDR2 LQKENI. V gave up 3 bases and J gave up 3 bases; unmatched junction bases: 9. The CDR3 runs 16 residues. The CDR3 DNA reads as TGTGCCAGCTCACCTTATAGGACTAGCTGGGAAGAGACCCAGTACTTC. This encodes CASSPYRTSWEETQYF.

The chain employs TRBV11-3 and TRBJ2-5; 11 bases agree with TRBD2. CDR1 is SGHNT and CDR2 is YENEEA in the germline V gene. The V and J ends lost 5 bases and 7 bases, in that order; junction bases with no gene match: 6. The CDR3 loop spans 14 amino acids. CDR3 amino acids: CASSDTSGSGTQYF. In DNA, the CDR3 is TGTGCCAGCAGCGACACTAGCGGGAGTGGGACCCAGTACTTC.

This clone appeared a single time. The gene calls are TRBV2 and TRBJ1-6; D perhaps matches TRBD1 (5 bases). Trimming took 6 bases from V and 4 from J, leaving 10 bases between them. Germline assignment: CDR1 SNHLY and CDR2 FYNNEI. The CDR3 contains 14 residues. The CDR3 sequence: CASRSDSYNSPLHF. CDR3 coding DNA: TGTGCCAGCAGATCAGACAGTTATAATTCACCCCTCCACTTT.

The genes are TRBV10-3 and TRBJ2-2; 9 nucleotides line up with TRBD1. The CDR3 runs to 15 residues. Germline V lookup: CDR1 ENHRY, CDR2 SYGVKD. V dropped 6 bases and J dropped 4; count of bases not matched to a gene: 6. CDR3 in amino acids: CAIRPGTGITGELFF. Written as DNA, the CDR3 is TGTGCCATCAGGCCCGGGACAGGGATCACCGGGGAGCTGTTTTTT.

This chain links TRBV10-1 with TRBJ2-7; the D is unclear. This CDR3 has 13 residues. The ends were cut back, 0 bases at V and 6 bases at J, with 9 bases in the middle. In germline, CDR1 is WNHNN, CDR2 SYGVQD (reference sequence). The CDR3 DNA reads as TGCGCCAGCAGTGAGTCGAGGCCCGCCGAGCAGTACTTC. This encodes CASSESRPAEQYF.

The rearrangement uses TRBV5-1 and TRBJ2-2, with D tentatively TRBD2 (6 bases). This CDR3 has 14 amino acids. Germline V gene sequence: CDR1 SGHRS, CDR2 YFSETQ. Trimming pared 4 bases from V and 6 bases from J, leaving 13 bases between. The CDR3 sequence: CASSQMRGPGELFF. The CDR3 bases are TGCGCCAGCAGCCAAATGCGGGGACCCGGGGAGCTGTTTTTT.

The chain joins TRBV28 to TRBJ1-2, with D possibly being TRBD1 (5 bases). The germline CDR1 and CDR2 sequences are MDHEN and SYDVKM. The CDR3 length is 15 residues. V was pared by 6 bases and J by 2 bases, with 16 bases between. The CDR3 nucleotides read TGTGCCAGCAGACCCCAAGGGGTTGTGAACTATGGCTACACCTTC. Its translation: CASRPQGVVNYGYTF.

The gene calls are TRBV5-1 and TRBJ2-5, with 11 bases matching TRBD2. The germline V gene has CDR1 SGHRS and CDR2 YFSETQ. The ends lost 5 bases at V and 1 base at J; junction bases unmatched: 1. The CDR3 spans 14 residues. CDR3 residues: CASRGTSGQETQYF. The CDR3 DNA is TGCGCCAGCAGAGGGACTAGCGGCCAAGAGACCCAGTACTTC.

The V call is TRBV10-3, the J call TRBJ2-6; unclear D gene. The CDR3 covers 17 residues. The V gene lost 2 bases and the J gene lost 0 bases, with 11 bases spanning the gap. Germline loops: CDR1 ENHRY, CDR2 SYGVKD. This chain's CDR3 is CAISEAPPGSGANVLTF. CDR3 bases: TGTGCCATCAGTGAGGCGCCACCAGGCTCTGGGGCCAACGTCCTGACTTTC.

The chain employs TRBV6-4 and TRBJ2-1; 11 nucleotides align to TRBD2. V was clipped by 3 bases and J by 4 bases; unmatched bases: 5. Germline-derived CDR1 and CDR2 are MRHNA and SNTAGT. The CDR3 runs 16 residues. The DNA for the CDR3 is TGTGCCAGCAGTGAGGCGGGGACTAGCGGTTACAATGAGCAGTTCTTC. This gives the protein CASSEAGTSGYNEQFF.

The V call is TRBV29-1, the J call TRBJ2-7, with D possibly matching TRBD1 (5 bases). This CDR3 region has 13 residues. The V end was cut by 6 bases, the J end by 0 bases, with 12 bases between. The V gene's germline CDR1 is SQVTM and CDR2 ANQGSEA. The CDR3, as DNA: TGCAGCGTGGGGTCCGGACACTCCTACGAGCAGTACTTC. This translates into CSVGSGHSYEQYF.

J is TRBJ2-1 and V is TRBV2; 13 bases map to TRBD2. The germline V gene has CDR1 SNHLY and CDR2 FYNNEI. This CDR3 region has 16 residues. Unmatched junction bases numbered 11, after V lost 7 bases and J lost 8 bases. The chain's CDR3 is CASNKGLAGPWDEQFF. The CDR3 nucleotides are TGTGCCAGCAACAAGGGACTAGCGGGACCGTGGGATGAGCAGTTCTTC.

The chain carries TRBV6-5 and TRBJ2-5; D gene ambiguous. V dropped 6 bases and J dropped 1 base, with 12 bases sitting between them. Germline V CDR1 and CDR2: MNHEY, SVGAGI. The CDR3 length is 14 residues. CDR3 loop: CASSTDTSQETQYF. The CDR3 DNA reads as TGTGCCAGCAGCACCGACACCTCCCAAGAGACCCAGTACTTC.

The chain links TRBV7-9 to TRBJ2-1; TRBD2 aligns across 7 bases. Trimming at V came to 4 bases and at J to 4 bases, leaving 13 bases not matched to a gene. The V gene's germline CDR1 is SEHNR and CDR2 FQNEAQ (reference sequence). This CDR3 comprises 17 residues. The CDR3 is CASSSAEPGLRYNEQFF. DNA for the CDR3: TGTGCCAGCAGCTCCGCTGAACCGGGACTACGGTACAATGAGCAGTTCTTC.

V gene TRBV16 combines with J gene TRBJ1-1; 7 bases align to TRBD1. Germline V gene sequence: CDR1 KGHSY, CDR2 FQNENV. Trimming took 4 bases from V and 1 from J; bases not matched to a gene: 0. The CDR3 sequence is 13 residues long. The CDR3 loop is CASSRQGNTEAFF. DNA of the CDR3: TGTGCCAGCAGCCGACAGGGGAACACTGAAGCTTTCTTT.

The chain combines TRBV2 with TRBJ1-1, with D possibly matching TRBD1 (5 bases). Germline lookup yields CDR1 SNHLY and CDR2 FYNNEI. CDR3 length: 16 amino acids. V lost 1 base, J lost 3 bases, and 15 bases lay in between. The CDR3 loop is CASSEGAGRMDTEAFF. In DNA, the CDR3 is TGTGCCAGCAGTGAAGGGGCGGGACGGATGGACACTGAAGCTTTCTTT.

The gene calls are TRBV18 and TRBJ1-1, with 8 positions matching TRBD1. The CDR3 has 13 amino acids. V lost 6 bases and J lost 6; bases outside the gene matches: 6. CDR1 KGHSH and CDR2 LQKENI come from the germline V gene. CDR3 region: CASSSLQGAEAFF. The CDR3 nucleotides read TGTGCCAGCTCGTCACTACAGGGGGCTGAAGCTTTCTTT.

Here the CDR3 DNA reads TGCGCCAGCAGCTCGGGTGGGGTCACGAATAGACAGGGGGCTGGTTACAATGAGCAGTTCTTC. It specifies CASSSGGVTNRQGAGYNEQFF. The chain couples TRBV5-1 to TRBJ2-1; 10 bases agree with TRBD1. This CDR3 spans 21 amino acids. Germline CDR1 is SGHRS and CDR2 is YFSETQ. J was trimmed by 4 bases and V by 3 bases; bases with no gene match: 22.

The CDR3 loop is CASSQTTWFGYTF. CDR3 sequence (DNA): TGTGCCAGCAGCCAGACGACATGGTTTGGCTACACCTTC. The V and J genes are TRBV7-8 and TRBJ1-2; D not certain. The ends were cut back, 5 bases at V and 7 bases at J, with 14 bases in the middle. Germline V gene lookup returns CDR1 SGHVS and CDR2 FQNEAQ. The CDR3 loop spans 13 amino acids.

The gene calls are TRBV10-3 and TRBJ1-6; D ambiguous. CDR3 length: 15 residues. The ends were cut back, 3 bases at V and 7 bases at J, with 13 bases in the middle. The germline gives CDR1 ENHRY, CDR2 SYGVKD. The CDR3 DNA reads as TGTGCCATCAGTGAAGAGGGAAGGAGGAATTCACCCCTCCACTTT. This codes for CAISEEGRRNSPLHF.

The chain couples TRBV11-3 to TRBJ1-1; D is undetermined. The CDR3 contains 12 residues. The germline V gene has CDR1 SGHNT and CDR2 YENEEA. Trimming pared 5 bases from V and 9 bases from J, leaving 13 bases between. The CDR3 reads CASSADGVKAFF. Written as DNA, the CDR3 is TGTGCCAGCAGCGCAGACGGGGTGAAAGCTTTCTTT.

The chain uses TRBV7-6 and TRBJ2-7; TRBD1 is a possible D gene (6 bases). The V end lost 5 bases, the J end lost 4 bases, and 12 bases lay between the germline ends. There are 13 residues in the CDR3. The germline CDR1 and CDR2 sequences are SGHVS and FNYEAQ. CDR3 residues: CASSLGTKYEQYF. The CDR3 nucleotides read TGTGCCAGCAGCCTGGGGACAAAGTACGAGCAGTACTTC. The variable domain in full, completed from reference TRBV7-6 and TRBJ2-7, reads GAGVSQSPRYKVTKRGQDVALRCDPISGHVSLYWYRQALGQGPEFLTYFNYEAQQDKSGLPNDRFSAERPEGSISTLTIQRTEQRDSAMYRCASSLGTKYEQYFGPGTRLTVT.

The chain recombines TRBV28 with TRBJ1-5; D gene uncertain. The CDR3 is 14 residues long. From germline, CDR1 is MDHEN and CDR2 SYDVKM. Deletions cut 5 bases from V and 4 bases from J, with 12 bases between. CDR3 loop: CASSRAGENQPQHF. The DNA of the CDR3 is TGTGCCAGCAGTCGTGCGGGAGAGAATCAGCCCCAGCATTTT.

Remarks on this clone: One end of the junction does not line up with germline, which may come from a read error. V gene TRBV7-7 combines with J gene TRBJ1-1; D is unclear. The germline gives CDR1 SSHAT, CDR2 FNYEAQ (reference sequence). The CDR3 extends over 18 amino acids. The CDR3 nucleotides are TGTGCTAGCAGCTTAGCGCCGTATGAGGCACCCCGGGGCACTGAAGCTTTCTTT. It specifies CASSLAPYEAPRGTEAFF. Full variable domain (remainder filled in from reference TRBV7-7 and TRBJ1-1): GAGVSQSPRYKVTKRGQDVTLRCDPISSHATLYWYQQALGQGPEFLTYFNYEAQPDKSGLPSDRFSAERPEGSISTLTIQRTEQRDSAMYRCASSLAPYEAPRGTEAFFGQGTRLTVV.

This chain uses TRBV5-8 with TRBJ1-5, with unresolved D. Trimming cost V 4 bases and J 0 bases, with 11 bases left between them. Germline CDR1 and CDR2: SGHTS and YDEGEE. This CDR3 is built from 15 residues. This CDR3 reads CASSTDGYSNQPQHF. The DNA of the CDR3 is TGTGCCAGCAGCACAGACGGATATAGCAATCAGCCCCAGCATTTT.

A word on this clone: The junction differs from germline at one of its ends, possibly a read error. The chain recombines TRBV2 with TRBJ2-1; 11 nucleotides line up with TRBD2. Per germline, CDR1 SNHLY and CDR2 FYNNEI. CDR3 length: 15 residues. The CDR3 loop is CASTEGTSGYNEQFF. The CDR3 coding sequence is TGTGCCAGCACTGAAGGGACTAGCGGATACAATGAGCAGTTCTTC.

This clone was seen a single time. The chain couples TRBV7-8 to TRBJ1-1, with D perhaps matching TRBD1 (6 bases). Trimming removed 5 bases from V and 0 bases from J, with 19 bases in between. This CDR3 contains 17 residues. The germline gives CDR1 SGHVS, CDR2 FQNEAQ. The CDR3 DNA sequence: TGTGCCAGCAGCGCTCGGACAGCCCTAAGAGTGAACACTGAAGCTTTCTTT. As protein: CASSARTALRVNTEAFF.

This clone has just one count. This chain links TRBV19 with TRBJ2-1; possible D gene TRBD1, 5 bases. V was shortened by 3 bases and J by 8 bases, with 11 bases between the two germline ends. The germline V gene encodes CDR1 LNHDA and CDR2 SQIVND (reference sequence). This CDR3 is built from 13 residues. The CDR3 here is CASSIRTSDEQFF. The CDR3 coding sequence is TGTGCCAGTAGTATCCGGACATCGGATGAGCAGTTCTTC.

This rearrangement joins TRBV6-5 to TRBJ2-7; perhaps TRBD1 as D (5 bases). The V gene lost 6 bases and the J gene lost 2 bases, with 14 bases spanning the gap. CDR1 is MNHEY, CDR2 SVGAGI, per germline. The CDR3 runs to 14 residues. DNA for the CDR3: TGTGCCAGCAGCCCGACAGATACAGCCTACGAGCAGTACTTC. Encoded protein: CASSPTDTAYEQYF.